The text below deals with one T cell receptor beta chain. Its target is not known. This could be a read error, since a much larger clone is one nucleotide away. The data derive from a study of regulatory T cells in long-lasting Graves disease. Notes on the study in general: Persistent cases favored TRBV28, TRBJ1-2 and TRBJ2-5. Lower TCR diversity characterized persistent Graves' patients relative to newly diagnosed patients.

Documented time point: persistent/refractory GD, antithyroid drugs over 5 years with positive TRAb. PBMC-derived RNA was used for the TCR library. The CDR3 consists of 17 residues. Germline V gene sequence: CDR1 LNHDA, CDR2 SQIVND (reference sequence). V shed 5 bases and J shed 0 bases, with 19 bases lying between them. CDR3 regions were amplified by Arm-PCR using iRepertoire HTBI primers to build TCR beta libraries. Each CDR3 protein is one row after TCRdb ran MiXCR on the multiplex PCR reads. The table includes about 460,000 distinct CDR3 sequences, around a fifth detected once. The V and J genes are TRBV19 and TRBJ2-5; a possible D gene is TRBD1 (5 bases). Here the sequenced sample was peripheral blood mononuclear cells (PBMCs), taken when the disease was refractory, from a patient treated with antithyroid drugs. This TCR was recovered from a female donor with Graves disease. The CDR3 DNA reads as TGTGCCAGTAGTCCGGTGGGGCCATCGGAGTACCAAGAGACCCAGTACTTC. Its translation is CASSPVGPSEYQETQYF.